This T cell receptor beta chain came from a study of radiotherapy plus CTLA-4 blockade in lung cancer. Assay: immunoSEQ multiplex PCR; the TCRdb copy retains only in-frame clones and omits some. The sample lists more than 75,000 clones, about 78% occurring once. CDR3 length: 12 amino acids. V lost 4 bases and J lost 5, with 8 bases in between. In germline, CDR1 is SGHTA, CDR2 FQGNSA. The TCR originated in a human donor with non-small cell lung cancer that progressed on radiotherapy plus ipilimumab. The sample was peripheral blood, taken from a patient treated with radiotherapy plus ipilimumab. The chain recombines TRBV7-2 with TRBJ1-2; D ambiguous. The CDR3 DNA follows: TGTGCCAGCAGCTCCGGGATTTATGGCTACACCTTC. Translating it yields CASSSGIYGYTF.